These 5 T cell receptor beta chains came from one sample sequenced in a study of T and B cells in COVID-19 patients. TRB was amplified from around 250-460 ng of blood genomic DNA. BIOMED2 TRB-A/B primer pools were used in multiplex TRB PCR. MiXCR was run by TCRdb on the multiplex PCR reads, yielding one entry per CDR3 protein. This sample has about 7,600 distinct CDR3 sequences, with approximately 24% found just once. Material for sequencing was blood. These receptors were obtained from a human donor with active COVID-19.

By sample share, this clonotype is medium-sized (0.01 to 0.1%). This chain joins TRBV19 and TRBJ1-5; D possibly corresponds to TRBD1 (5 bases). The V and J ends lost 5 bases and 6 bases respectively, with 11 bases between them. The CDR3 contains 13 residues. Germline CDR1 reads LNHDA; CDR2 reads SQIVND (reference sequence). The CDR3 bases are TGTGCCAGTAGTTTCAGCGGGGGTCAGCCCCAGCATTTT. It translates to CASSFSGGQPQHF.

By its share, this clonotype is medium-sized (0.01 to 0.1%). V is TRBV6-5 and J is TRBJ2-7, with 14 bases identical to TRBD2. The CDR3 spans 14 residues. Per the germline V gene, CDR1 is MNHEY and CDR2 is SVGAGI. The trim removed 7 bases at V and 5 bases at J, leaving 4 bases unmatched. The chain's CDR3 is CASNGLAGGHEQYF. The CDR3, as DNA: TGTGCCAGCAATGGACTAGCGGGAGGCCACGAGCAGTACTTC.

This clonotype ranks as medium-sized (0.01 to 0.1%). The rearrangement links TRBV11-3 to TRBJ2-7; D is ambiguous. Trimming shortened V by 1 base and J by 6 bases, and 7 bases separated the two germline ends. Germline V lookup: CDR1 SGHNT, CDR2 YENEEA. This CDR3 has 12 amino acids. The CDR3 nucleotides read TGTGCCAGCAGCTTAGCTTGGGGCGAGCAGTACTTC. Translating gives CASSLAWGEQYF.

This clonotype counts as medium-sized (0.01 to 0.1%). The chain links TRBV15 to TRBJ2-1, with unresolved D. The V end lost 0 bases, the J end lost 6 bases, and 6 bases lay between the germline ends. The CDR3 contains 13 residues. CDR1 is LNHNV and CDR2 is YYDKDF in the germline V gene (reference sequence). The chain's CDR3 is CATSRDVGNEQFF. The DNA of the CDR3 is TGTGCCACCAGCAGAGATGTCGGCAATGAGCAGTTCTTC.

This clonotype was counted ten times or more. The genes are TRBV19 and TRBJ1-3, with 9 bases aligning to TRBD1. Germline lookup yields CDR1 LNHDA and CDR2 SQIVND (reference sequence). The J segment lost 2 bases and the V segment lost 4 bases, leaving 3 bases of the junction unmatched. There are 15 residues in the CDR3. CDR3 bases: TGTGCCAGTAGTACCCGGACAGGGGCTGGAAACACCATATATTTT. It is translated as CASSTRTGAGNTIYF.